These 2 T cell receptor beta chains share one sample of origin, sequenced in a study of Ad26.COV2.S vaccination and SARS-CoV-2 variants. Here immunoSEQ multiplex PCR was the method, and the copy in TCRdb shows in-frame clones only, minus some. There are fewer than 500,000 clones in the sample; 80% to 95% occur only once, and about 12% lies in the top ten. The sample's treatment: some 20 received Ad26.COV2.S at low or high dose, single or two shots; about 5 received placebo; per-sample allocation not given. Following the first vaccine or placebo injection, samples were taken on day 63. This sample comprised peripheral blood, obtained in a trial of Ad26.COV2.S vaccine versus placebo. The origin of the receptors is a person aged 18-65 years who received the Ad26.COV2.S COVID-19 vaccine or a placebo.

The CDR3 sequence: CASSNDGTYRERTYNEQFF. The CDR3 DNA reads as TGTGCCAGCAGTAACGATGGGACTTACAGGGAACGAACTTACAATGAGCAGTTCTTC. The chain links TRBV7-9 to TRBJ2-1; D may match TRBD1 or TRBD2 (6 bases each). Germline CDR1 is SEHNR and CDR2 is FQNEAQ (reference sequence). CDR3 length equals 19 residues. V was cut by 6 bases and J by 4 bases, with 28 bases left in between.

This rearrangement joins TRBV24-1 to TRBJ2-3; the D is unclear. Germline V gene sequence: CDR1 KGHDR, CDR2 SFDVKD. V shed 2 bases and J shed 6 bases, with 17 bases lying between them. CDR3 size: 16 residues. CDR3 protein: CATSDSVGIELDTQYF. CDR3 sequence (DNA): TGTGCCACCAGTGATTCGGTTGGGATAGAATTGGATACGCAGTATTTT.